This is a list of T cell receptor beta chains from one sample in a study of shared clonotypes between healthy human individuals. Method: immunoSEQ multiplex PCR; TCRdb's copy keeps in-frame clones and lacks some. Of about a million clones listed, 75% were seen once; the top ten hold around 1.5%. Sequenced sample: memory CD4+ T cells sorted from blood. The receptor set was obtained from a man aged 18 to 30 in good health. Each CDR3 is given with its conserved first and last residue. Fields, in order: D gene, clone size, V gene, J gene, CDR3 DNA, CDR3 protein. A D gene is named only where the DNA matches it firmly. Only some rows state a clone size, as once, few, many or a class for expanded clones.

D: .
size: .
V: TRBV5-8
J: TRBJ2-1
DNA: TGTGCCAGCGGTTCCCGGGACCTCCGGATGAATGAGCAGTTCTTC
CDR3: CASGSRDLRMNEQFF

D: TRBD1
size: .
V: TRBV25-1
J: TRBJ2-7
DNA: TGTGCCAGCAGTGACGGGACAGGGGGCTCAGACGAGCAGTACTTC
CDR3: CASSDGTGGSDEQYF

D: .
size: once
V: TRBV7-2
J: TRBJ1-1
DNA: TGTGCCAGCAGCTTGAGGCAGGGGATCACTGAAGCTTTCTTT
CDR3: CASSLRQGITEAFF

D: TRBD1
size: few
V: TRBV6-5
J: TRBJ2-5
DNA: TGTGCCAGCAGTTACGCACAGGGGTTTACGGAGACCCAGTACTTC
CDR3: CASSYAQGFTETQYF

D: .
size: .
V: TRBV9
J: TRBJ2-3
DNA: TGTGCCAGCAGCGTAGCCCCGGAGGATACGCAGTATTTT
CDR3: CASSVAPEDTQYF

D: .
size: .
V: TRBV5-1
J: TRBJ1-1
DNA: TGCGCCAGCACCGGACAGCCGAACACTGAAGCTTTCTTT
CDR3: CASTGQPNTEAFF

D: .
size: .
V: TRBV6-5
J: TRBJ1-2
DNA: TGTGCCAGCAGAAGGGCAGGGCCGGACTATGGCTACACCTTC
CDR3: CASRRAGPDYGYTF

D: .
size: .
V: TRBV7-9
J: TRBJ1-1
DNA: TGTGCCAGCAGCCCCGGCCCAGTTAACACTGAAGCTTTCTTT
CDR3: CASSPGPVNTEAFF

D: TRBD1
size: .
V: TRBV18
J: TRBJ2-7
DNA: TGTGCCAGCTCAACGGGACAGGGAGGGTCCTACGAGCAGTACTTC
CDR3: CASSTGQGGSYEQYF

D: TRBD1
size: .
V: TRBV5-1
J: TRBJ1-1
DNA: TGCGCCAGCAATGATTCCCCCGGGGGCGCAGGGGGTGGTGAAGCTTTCTTT
CDR3: CASNDSPGGAGGGEAFF

D: .
size: .
V: TRBV18
J: TRBJ2-2
DNA: TGTGCCAGCTCACCACCGACAGGTGCAGGGACCGGGGAGCTGTTTTTT
CDR3: CASSPPTGAGTGELFF

D: .
size: .
V: TRBV11-1
J: TRBJ2-7
DNA: TGTGCCAGCAGCAGGACCGCTACCTACGAGCAGTACTTC
CDR3: CASSRTATYEQYF

D: .
size: .
V: TRBV5-1
J: TRBJ2-1
DNA: TGCGCCAGCAGCTTGGGAGGGTTGACTTACAATGAGCAGTTCTTC
CDR3: CASSLGGLTYNEQFF

D: .
size: .
V: TRBV7-8
J: TRBJ2-2
DNA: TGTGCCAGCAGCCTCAACCCCTATTTCACCGGGGAGCTGTTTTTT
CDR3: CASSLNPYFTGELFF

D: TRBD2
size: .
V: TRBV18
J: TRBJ2-2
DNA: TGTGCCAGCTCACCACCTAATATCGGGACTAGCGTTAACGGGGAGCTGTTTTTT
CDR3: CASSPPNIGTSVNGELFF

D: TRBD2
size: .
V: TRBV7-2
J: TRBJ2-3
DNA: TGTGCCAGCAGCTTGGGAGGGATTCTCACAGATACGCAGTATTTT
CDR3: CASSLGGILTDTQYF

D: .
size: .
V: TRBV13
J: TRBJ2-7
DNA: TGTGCCAGCAGCCCCAGTCGGGGGATGAACGAGCAGTACTTC
CDR3: CASSPSRGMNEQYF

D: .
size: .
V: TRBV10-3
J: TRBJ1-6
DNA: TGTGCCATCAGTGAAAGGGGTTTGAATTCACCCCTCCACTTT
CDR3: CAISERGLNSPLHF

D: .
size: .
V: TRBV10-3
J: TRBJ1-3
DNA: TGTGCCATCAGCGCCCGGGACAACTCTGGAAACACCATATATTTT
CDR3: CAISARDNSGNTIYF

D: .
size: .
V: TRBV2
J: TRBJ1-2
DNA: TGTGCCAGCAGTGAATCGGGGATGGGTGGCTACACCTTC
CDR3: CASSESGMGGYTF

D: .
size: .
V: TRBV9
J: TRBJ1-2
DNA: TGTGCCAGCAGCTCGGCCGATTATCTCATCCTCGGGGGCTACACCTTC
CDR3: CASSSADYLILGGYTF

D: TRBD1
size: .
V: TRBV28
J: TRBJ2-7
DNA: TGTGCCAGCAGAGCTACAGGGGCCGGGCCGTCCGAGCAGTACTTC
CDR3: CASRATGAGPSEQYF

D: .
size: few
V: TRBV2
J: TRBJ2-7
DNA: TGTGCCAGCAAGCCCCGGACTAACAACTACGAGCAGTACTTC
CDR3: CASKPRTNNYEQYF

D: .
size: .
V: TRBV19
J: TRBJ1-5
DNA: TGTGCCAGTAGTATTCCGCATCGCAATCAGCCCCAGCATTTT
CDR3: CASSIPHRNQPQHF

D: TRBD1
size: .
V: TRBV7-9
J: TRBJ1-2
DNA: TGTGCCAGCAGCTTACAGGGGGCCACTGGCTACACCTTC
CDR3: CASSLQGATGYTF

D: .
size: few
V: TRBV11-3
J: TRBJ2-2
DNA: TGTGCCAGCAGCCGCCGCTTTTCGAACACCGGGGAGCTGTTTTTT
CDR3: CASSRRFSNTGELFF

D: .
size: .
V: TRBV5-4
J: TRBJ2-1
DNA: TGTGCCAGCAGCCTAGATTCCTACAATGAGCAGTTCTTC
CDR3: CASSLDSYNEQFF

D: .
size: .
V: TRBV4-1
J: TRBJ1-5
DNA: TGCGCCAGCAGCCCCCTCGGAGCGGTTCAGCCCCAGCATTTT
CDR3: CASSPLGAVQPQHF

D: TRBD1
size: .
V: TRBV4-1
J: TRBJ1-1
DNA: TGCGCCAGCAGCCAAGCCACGGACAGGGGCTTGCGTGGCGCTGAAGCTTTCTTT
CDR3: CASSQATDRGLRGAEAFF

D: .
size: .
V: TRBV9
J: TRBJ2-7
DNA: TGTGCCAGCAGCGTAGCCGCGGGGACACGGACCTACGAGCAGTACTTC
CDR3: CASSVAAGTRTYEQYF

D: .
size: .
V: TRBV2
J: TRBJ2-4
DNA: TGTGCCAGCAGTGGGACAGAAAGGGACATTCAGTACTTC
CDR3: CASSGTERDIQYF

D: .
size: .
V: TRBV30
J: TRBJ2-5
DNA: TGTGCCTGGAGTGGGGGTAGAGAGACCCAGTACTTC
CDR3: CAWSGGRETQYF

D: TRBD1
size: once
V: TRBV9
J: TRBJ1-6
DNA: TGTGCCAGCAGCTCTGGACAGGGAAGGAATTCACCCCTCCACTTT
CDR3: CASSSGQGRNSPLHF

D: .
size: .
V: TRBV6-1
J: TRBJ1-4
DNA: TGTGCCAGCAGCGACCTCGGGGGGGTTAGGGAAAAACTGTTTTTT
CDR3: CASSDLGGVREKLFF

D: .
size: .
V: TRBV18
J: TRBJ1-1
DNA: TGTGCCAGCTCACCACCGGGGGCGCAGACTGAAGCTTTCTTT
CDR3: CASSPPGAQTEAFF

D: TRBD1
size: .
V: TRBV29-1
J: TRBJ2-5
DNA: TGCAGCGTTGAACAGGGGGCTAGGTACTTC
CDR3: CSVEQGARYF

D: TRBD1
size: .
V: TRBV7-2
J: TRBJ2-7
DNA: TGTGCCAGCAGCTTAGTTGGGACAGGGGGCTCCCTTTTCTACGAGCAGTACTTC
CDR3: CASSLVGTGGSLFYEQYF

D: TRBD1
size: once
V: TRBV6-1
J: TRBJ1-5
DNA: TGTGCCAGCAGTGAAGGGACTAGACAGGGCGGAAAGCCCCAGCATTTT
CDR3: CASSEGTRQGGKPQHF

D: .
size: .
V: TRBV30
J: TRBJ1-3
DNA: TGTGCCTGGAGTGTAAAGGCCGCTGGAAACACCATATATTTT
CDR3: CAWSVKAAGNTIYF

D: TRBD1
size: .
V: TRBV19
J: TRBJ2-2
DNA: TGTGCCAGTAGTACGACAGGGCTCCTCACCGGGGAGCTGTTTTTT
CDR3: CASSTTGLLTGELFF

D: .
size: few
V: TRBV18
J: TRBJ2-3
DNA: TGTGCCAGCTCCGCGGTCGCTAGCACAGATACGCAGTATTTT
CDR3: CASSAVASTDTQYF

D: .
size: .
V: TRBV7-2
J: TRBJ1-2
DNA: TGTGCCAGCAGCTTAGACTTCGAGGGGACGAATGGCTACACCTTC
CDR3: CASSLDFEGTNGYTF